Following are 29 T cell receptor beta chains from one sample sequenced in a study of OX40 agonist ivuxolimab in advanced cancers. Generated by immunoSEQ multiplex PCR, the TCRdb table keeps only in-frame clones and is missing some. The sample has 60,000 to 65,000 clones; approximately 89% are singletons. Sequencing used CD4+ or CD8+ T cells sorted from blood, obtained in a trial of the OX40 agonist ivuxolimab. These receptors all stem from an adult with an advanced solid tumor such as melanoma, head and neck, liver or kidney cancer.

The J gene is TRBJ2-3, the V gene TRBV5-1; TRBD2 agrees at 12 bases. CDR1 and CDR2 from the germline V gene are SGHRS and YFSETQ. Germline trimming cut 4 bases from V and 4 bases from J; bases unmatched to any gene: 7. CDR3 length equals 16 residues. DNA of the CDR3: TGCGCCAGCAGCCTCCGGACTAGCGGGATAGCAGATACGCAGTATTTT. It yields the protein CASSLRTSGIADTQYF.

The chain joins TRBV10-3 to TRBJ2-1; 9 nucleotides agree with TRBD2. CDR3 length: 14 amino acids. V shed 10 bases and J 7 bases; nucleotides not matched to a gene: 11. Looked up from germline, CDR1 is ENHRY and CDR2 is SYGVKD. The CDR3 here is CATNGAGGPNEQFF. CDR3 DNA: TGTGCCACCAACGGGGCGGGAGGGCCAAATGAGCAGTTCTTC.

The rearrangement joins TRBV6-1 to TRBJ1-1, with 7 bases lining up with TRBD1. Looked up from germline, CDR1 is MNHNS and CDR2 is SASEGT. CDR3 size: 16 residues. With V trimmed by 2 bases and J by 0 bases, 6 bases remained unmatched. CDR3 amino acids: CASSERWDSLNTEAFF. The DNA of the CDR3 is TGTGCCAGCAGTGAAAGATGGGACAGTCTGAACACTGAAGCTTTCTTT.

This chain joins TRBV6-1 and TRBJ2-5; 8 bases are a match to TRBD2. In germline, CDR1 is MNHNS, CDR2 SASEGT. The trim removed 1 base at V and 2 bases at J, leaving 9 bases unmatched. CDR3 length: 17 residues. The CDR3 spells CASSEEWGSGIQETQYF. Here the CDR3 DNA reads TGTGCCAGCAGTGAAGAGTGGGGTAGCGGGATTCAAGAGACCCAGTACTTC.

This chain joins TRBV2 and TRBJ1-1; weak D call: TRBD1 (6 bases). CDR1 SNHLY and CDR2 FYNNEI come from the germline V gene. Trimming pared 7 bases from V and 0 bases from J, leaving 18 bases between. The CDR3 has 16 residues. For the CDR3, the DNA is TGTGCCAGCACCGGCGGGGGGCCAAGGGTGAACACTGAAGCTTTCTTT. Residues: CASTGGGPRVNTEAFF.

This sequence joins TRBV5-1 and TRBJ2-3; TRBD1 matches at 8 bases. This CDR3 spans 14 amino acids. J was trimmed by 2 bases and V by 4 bases; bases with no gene match: 3. Germline V lookup: CDR1 SGHRS, CDR2 YFSETQ. CDR3 sequence reads: CASSTGGPTDTQYF. For the CDR3, the DNA is TGCGCCAGCAGCACAGGGGGACCCACAGATACGCAGTATTTT.

This clone has only one observation. CDR3 amino acids: CASSYRVPGGGSEAFF. In nucleotides, the CDR3 is TGTGCCAGCAGTTATCGCGTTCCAGGGGGCGGTTCTGAAGCTTTCTTT. The chain uses TRBV6-5 and TRBJ1-1; 8 bases align to TRBD1. With 3 bases clipped from V and 6 bases from J, the junction kept 12 bases outside the gene matches. The V gene's germline CDR1 is MNHEY and CDR2 SVGAGI. The CDR3 has 16 amino acids.

The chain recombines TRBV12-2 with TRBJ2-7; the DNA was not used to check the table's D call, TRBD2. TRBV12-2 is shown as a pseudogene. The CDR3 is 20 residues long. As DNA, the CDR3 is TGTGCAAGTCGCTTACCAGGGACTAGCGGGCCCCTCGTTCCGCCTTACGAGCAGTACTTC. Translating it yields CASRLPGTSGPLVPPYEQYF.

The rearrangement links TRBV4-3 to TRBJ2-7; tentatively, D is TRBD2 (6 bases). Per the germline V gene, CDR1 is LGHNA and CDR2 is YSLEER. CDR3 length: 19 amino acids. V lost 0 bases and J lost 2, with 23 bases in between. The CDR3 DNA is TGCGCCAGCAGCCAAGAAATCTATTCCCGTTCCGGGACTCCCTACGAGCAGTACTTC. Protein: CASSQEIYSRSGTPYEQYF.

The rearrangement joins TRBV7-9 to TRBJ2-3, with D tentatively TRBD2 (5 bases). Germline V gene data show CDR1 as SEHNR and CDR2 as FQNEAQ (reference sequence). The CDR3 sequence is 14 residues long. Trimming removed 1 base at V and 3 bases at J, with 8 bases between. The CDR3 sequence is CASSLGTGTDTQYF. CDR3 nucleotides: TGTGCCAGCAGCTTAGGGACTGGGACAGATACGCAGTATTTT.

The chain carries TRBV5-8 and TRBJ1-2; D unclear. V lost 0 bases and J 4 bases, leaving 10 bases between the germline ends. The CDR3 consists of 14 residues. CDR1 and CDR2 from the germline V gene are SGHTS and YDEGEE. The CDR3, as DNA: TGTGCCAGCAGCTTGGTACGGCAGGCCTATGGCTACACCTTC. Encoded protein: CASSLVRQAYGYTF.

CDR3 sequence (DNA): TGTGCCAGCACATTCTTATACAATGAGCAGTTCTTC. As protein: CASTFLYNEQFF. The chain couples TRBV7-8 to TRBJ2-1, with unresolved D. Trimming shortened V by 7 bases and J by 4 bases, and 8 bases separated the two germline ends. The CDR3 length is 12 residues. Germline V gene sequence: CDR1 SGHVS, CDR2 FQNEAQ.

The chain links TRBV19 to TRBJ2-3; TRBD2 matches at 12 bases. Germline assignment: CDR1 LNHDA and CDR2 SQIVND (reference sequence). V gave up 6 bases and J gave up 2 bases; unmatched junction bases: 6. This CDR3 region has 16 residues. The CDR3 region has the DNA TGTGCCAGTAGGATGACTAGCGGGAGCCCCACAGATACGCAGTATTTT. As protein: CASRMTSGSPTDTQYF.

This clone was observed a single time. For the CDR3, the DNA is TGCGCCAGCAACGACGGTCCCTACGAGCAGTACTTC. Translating gives CASNDGPYEQYF. The chain recombines TRBV5-1 with TRBJ2-7, with no clear D. CDR1 and CDR2 (germline): SGHRS, YFSETQ. This CDR3 is built from 12 residues. Between the trimmed V and J ends, which lost 6 bases and 2 bases, there was a span of 9 bases.

This rearrangement joins TRBV5-1 to TRBJ1-2; D remains unclear. This CDR3 has 13 amino acids. Trimming took 0 bases from V and 6 from J, leaving 9 bases between them. Germline CDR1 is SGHRS and CDR2 is YFSETQ. The CDR3 protein is CASSLVPGNGYTF. CDR3 DNA: TGCGCCAGCAGCTTGGTACCCGGGAATGGCTACACCTTC.

The gene calls are TRBV6-6 and TRBJ2-7; maybe TRBD2 (6 bases). The V gene's germline CDR1 is MNHNY and CDR2 SVGAGI (reference sequence). The CDR3 loop spans 15 amino acids. Trimming took off 4 bases at V and 3 bases at J, with 16 bases between the two ends. The CDR3 coding sequence is TGTGCCAGCAGTTCCATTAGCGGAGGGGACTACGAGCAGTACTTC. It translates to CASSSISGGDYEQYF.

The chain is built from TRBV6-5 and TRBJ2-7, with D unclear. The CDR3 is made up of 14 amino acids. Trimming cost V 2 bases and J 4 bases, with 12 bases left between them. The germline V gene encodes CDR1 MNHEY and CDR2 SVGAGI. The CDR3 DNA reads TGTGCCAGCAGTTACCAAAAAAAGGGTTACGAGCAGTACTTC. This gives the protein CASSYQKKGYEQYF.

This clone showed up just once. V and J are TRBV7-7 and TRBJ2-5; maybe TRBD1 (6 bases). The germline gives CDR1 SSHAT, CDR2 FNYEAQ (reference sequence). V was trimmed by 5 bases and J by 2 bases, leaving 15 bases between them. CDR3 size: 15 residues. This CDR3 reads CASSQTRGTQETQYF. CDR3 bases: TGTGCCAGCAGCCAGACCAGGGGAACACAAGAGACCCAGTACTTC.

The chain recombines TRBV5-1 with TRBJ1-3, with a possible D match to TRBD1 (5 bases). Germline CDR1 SGHRS, CDR2 YFSETQ. V lost 4 bases and J 0 bases, leaving 17 bases between the germline ends. The CDR3 totals 17 residues. Here the CDR3 reads CASSLLQDSPSGNTIYF. The CDR3, as DNA: TGCGCCAGCAGCCTGCTACAAGACAGTCCCTCTGGAAACACCATATATTTT.

The rearrangement uses TRBV6-1 and TRBJ2-7; either TRBD1 or TRBD2 may fit D (5 bases each). CDR1 and CDR2 from the germline V gene are MNHNS and SASEGT. This CDR3 has 16 residues. Trimming cost V 2 bases and J 4 bases, with 18 bases left between them. The CDR3 nucleotides read TGTGCCAGCAGTGAAAGTGGGGGAGCCCGACAATACGAGCAGTACTTC. As protein: CASSESGGARQYEQYF.

The chain combines TRBV25-1 with TRBJ2-5, with no clear D. CDR1 and CDR2 (germline): MGHDK, SYGVNS. Trimming shortened V by 2 bases and J by 3 bases, and 1 base separated the two germline ends. There are 11 residues in the CDR3. The CDR3 sequence: CASSEEETQYF. For the CDR3, the DNA is TGTGCCAGCAGTGAAGAAGAGACCCAGTACTTC. The complete variable domain, with remaining parts taken from reference TRBV25-1 and TRBJ2-5, reads EADIYQTPRYLVIGTGKKITLECSQTMGHDKMYWYQQDPGMELHLIHYSYGVNSTEKGDLSSESTVSRIRTEHFPLTLESARPSHTSQYLCASSEEETQYFGPGTRLLVL.

The V call is TRBV27, the J call TRBJ2-7; D uncertain. Germline lookup yields CDR1 MNHEY and CDR2 SMNVEV (reference sequence). CDR3 length: 14 amino acids. Trimming removed 6 bases at V and 1 base at J, with 13 bases between. CDR3 protein: CASRWVWDSYEQYF. CDR3 nucleotide sequence: TGTGCCAGCAGGTGGGTGTGGGATTCCTACGAGCAGTACTTC.

The J gene is TRBJ2-2, the V gene TRBV4-1, with TRBD2 matching over 7 bases. The CDR3 totals 16 residues. Germline values: CDR1 MGHRA, CDR2 YSYEKL. Trimming at V came to 2 bases and at J to 0 bases, leaving 3 bases not matched to a gene. The CDR3 nucleotides are TGCGCCAGCAGCCAATCCCTAGCGGCGAACACCGGGGAGCTGTTTTTT. Translation gives CASSQSLAANTGELFF.

This chain links TRBV6-5 with TRBJ2-1; D may be TRBD1 (6 bases). V was cut by 9 bases and J by 0 bases, with 9 bases left in between. There are 13 residues in the CDR3. Germline loops: CDR1 MNHEY, CDR2 SVGAGI. CDR3 DNA sequence: TGTGCCAGTACAGGGTACTCCTACAATGAGCAGTTCTTC. Translated, it gives CASTGYSYNEQFF.

The CDR3 loop is CASTGLAGASSTDTQYF. For the CDR3, the DNA is TGTGCCAGCACGGGACTAGCGGGAGCCTCTAGCACAGATACGCAGTATTTT. The chain links TRBV11-2 to TRBJ2-3, with 14 bases aligning to TRBD2. CDR1 and CDR2 from the germline V gene are SGHAT and FQNNGV. After removal of 7 bases from V and 0 bases from J, the junction contained 6 bases not matched to a gene. CDR3 length: 17 amino acids.

J is TRBJ2-1 and V is TRBV7-9; 11 nucleotides agree with TRBD2. CDR1 and CDR2 from the germline V gene are SEHNR and FQNEAQ (reference sequence). The CDR3 sequence is 16 residues long. V lost 5 bases and J lost 3; bases outside the gene matches: 6. CDR3 bases: TGTGCCAGCAGCGGGACCGGGACTAGCGGCTACAATGAGCAGTTCTTC. This codes for CASSGTGTSGYNEQFF.

V and J are TRBV10-3 and TRBJ1-5; D ambiguous. CDR3 size: 13 residues. The ends were cut back, 6 bases at V and 0 bases at J, with 6 bases in the middle. Germline assignment: CDR1 ENHRY and CDR2 SYGVKD. The CDR3, as DNA: TGTGCCATCAGCCAGGATAGCAATCAGCCCCAGCATTTT. Translation: CAISQDSNQPQHF.

The chain joins TRBV7-6 to TRBJ2-1; TRBD1 agrees at 7 bases. V lost 0 bases and J lost 7; bases outside the gene matches: 12. There are 17 residues in the CDR3. Germline assignment: CDR1 SGHVS and CDR2 FNYEAQ. Written as DNA, the CDR3 is TGTGCCAGCAGCTTAGCAGGGGGCCAGATCTCGATAAATGAGCAGTTCTTC. Residues: CASSLAGGQISINEQFF.

V is TRBV27 and J is TRBJ2-5; no firm D call. V was pared by 2 bases and J by 5 bases, with 12 bases between. The CDR3 contains 14 residues. CDR1 is MNHEY, CDR2 SMNVEV, per germline (reference sequence). CDR3 nucleotide sequence: TGTGCCAGCAGTTTACGAAAACTTGGGGAGACCCAGTACTTC. It translates to CASSLRKLGETQYF.